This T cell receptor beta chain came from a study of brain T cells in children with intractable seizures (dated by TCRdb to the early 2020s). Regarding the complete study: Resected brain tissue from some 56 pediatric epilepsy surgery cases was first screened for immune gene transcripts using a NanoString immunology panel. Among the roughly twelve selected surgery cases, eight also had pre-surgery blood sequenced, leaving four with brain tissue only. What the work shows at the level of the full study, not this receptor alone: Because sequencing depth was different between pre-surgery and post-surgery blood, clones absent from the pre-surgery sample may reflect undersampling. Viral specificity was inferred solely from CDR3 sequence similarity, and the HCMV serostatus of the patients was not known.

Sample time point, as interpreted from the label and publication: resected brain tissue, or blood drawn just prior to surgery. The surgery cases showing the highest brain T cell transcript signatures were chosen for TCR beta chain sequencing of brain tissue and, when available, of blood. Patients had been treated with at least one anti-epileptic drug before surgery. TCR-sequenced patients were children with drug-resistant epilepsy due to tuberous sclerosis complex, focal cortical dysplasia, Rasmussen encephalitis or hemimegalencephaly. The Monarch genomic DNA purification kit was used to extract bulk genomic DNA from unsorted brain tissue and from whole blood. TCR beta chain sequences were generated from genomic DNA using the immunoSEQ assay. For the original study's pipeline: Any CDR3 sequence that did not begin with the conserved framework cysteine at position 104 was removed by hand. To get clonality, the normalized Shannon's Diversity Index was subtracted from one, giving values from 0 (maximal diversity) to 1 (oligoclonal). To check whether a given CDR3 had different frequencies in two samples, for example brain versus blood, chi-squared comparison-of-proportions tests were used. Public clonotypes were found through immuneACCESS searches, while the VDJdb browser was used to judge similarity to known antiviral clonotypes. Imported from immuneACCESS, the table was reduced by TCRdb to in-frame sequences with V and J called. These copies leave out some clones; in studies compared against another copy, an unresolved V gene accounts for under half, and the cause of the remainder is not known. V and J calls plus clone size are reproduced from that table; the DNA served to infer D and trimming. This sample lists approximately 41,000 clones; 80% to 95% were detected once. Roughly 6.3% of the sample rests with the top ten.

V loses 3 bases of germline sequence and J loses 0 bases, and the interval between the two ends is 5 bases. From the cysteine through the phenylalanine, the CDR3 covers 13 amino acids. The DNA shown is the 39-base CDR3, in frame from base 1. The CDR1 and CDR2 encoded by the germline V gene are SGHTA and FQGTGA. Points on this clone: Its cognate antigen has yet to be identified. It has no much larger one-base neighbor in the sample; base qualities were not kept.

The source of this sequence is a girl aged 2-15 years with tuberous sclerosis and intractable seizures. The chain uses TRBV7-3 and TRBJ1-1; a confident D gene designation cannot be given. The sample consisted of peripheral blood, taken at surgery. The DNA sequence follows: TGTGCCAGCAGCTTCAGTTTGAACACTGAAGCTTTCTTT. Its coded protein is CASSFSLNTEAFF.